The text below deals with one T cell receptor (beta chain). The antigen is undetermined. This sample was taken from a study of T cell repertoires in cytomegalovirus infection. TCRdb re-called the reads with MiXCR, one entry per CDR3 protein. The table includes some 800,000 distinct CDR3 sequences, about 30% detected once. Whole-study findings and limits: Identification of carriers of CMV plus the relevant HLA was achieved through cumulative public TCR beta family frequency.

Germline V gene lookup returns CDR1 ENHRY and CDR2 SYGVKD. Trimming removed 8 bases at V and 2 bases at J, with 12 bases between. This CDR3 spans 14 amino acids. This sequence originates from a human donor in good health (CMV status not recorded). Some clones in this sample may be carry-over from other donors' samples. The chain recombines TRBV10-3 with TRBJ2-2; the D call may be TRBD1 or TRBD2 (5 bases each). Here the sequenced sample was cultured CD8+ T cells from PBMCs, taken from culture after CMV antigen stimulation. The CDR3 bases are TGTGCCATCGAGGGGACCGCCAACACCGGGGAGCTGTTTTTT. As protein: CAIEGTANTGELFF.